A selection of T cell receptor beta chains follows, all from one sample in a study of early T cells in non-severe SARS-CoV-2 infection. TCRdb re-analysed the 5' RACE reads in MiXCR, keeping a single row per CDR3 protein. The sample records more than 25,000 distinct CDR3 sequences, under 6.5% being singletons. The specimen sequenced was whole blood. These receptor sequences come from an adult who was a healthcare worker with PCR-confirmed SARS-CoV-2 infection or an uninfected control (not recorded which). The conserved cysteine and the conserved F or W are not part of the CDR3 here.

>TRBJ1-1|TRBV2
ASSGFGDTEAF
>TRBJ2-3|TRBV7-3
ASSGYSGDTQY
>TRBJ1-2|TRBV19
ASSTTGPYGYT
>TRBJ1-5|TRBV6-2/TRBV6-3
ASSYSIGFMH
>TRBJ1-1|TRBV29-1
SVPGGF
>TRBJ2-7|TRBV7-2
ASSLASGGAYEQY
>TRBJ1-3|TRBV12-3/TRBV12-4
ASSWGGAMSGNTIY
>TRBJ2-7|TRBV14
ASSPIFGEDTH
>TRBJ2-3|TRBV9
ASSVATGGGAGTQY
>TRBJ2-2|TRBV18
ASSPGKQGIGGELF
>TRBJ2-1|TRBV30
AWSPDSYNEQF
>TRBJ2-5|TRBV28
ASSLGREPATQY
>TRBJ2-7|TRBV25-1
ASSDTGYEQY
>TRBJ1-5|TRBV20-1
SARVRRGDSSNQPQH
>TRBJ2-1|TRBV7-2
ASSVSGMGYNEQF
>TRBJ1-1|TRBV20-1
SARDRLGKNTEAF
>TRBJ2-3|TRBV28
ASSLLGGAPSTDTQY
>TRBJ2-3|TRBV20-1
SAPPLGTLSTDTQY
>TRBJ2-4|TRBV28
ASSPAGTVKNIQY
>TRBJ2-7|TRBV29-1
SVEGGNSYEQY
>TRBJ1-2|TRBV29-1
SVETLGTGPVGYT
>TRBJ2-3|TRBV12-3/TRBV12-4
ASTPGGRTDTQY
>TRBJ2-5|TRBV9
ASSVGPGETQY
>TRBJ1-4|TRBV7-9
ASSLMGFNEKLF
>TRBJ2-7|TRBV6-2/TRBV6-3
ASSYRDRVTYEQY
>TRBJ2-3|TRBV20-1
SAREQGRADTQY
>TRBJ2-5|TRBV15
ATSRDPGGTQY
>TRBJ2-5|TRBV29-1
SVAEGHETQY
>TRBJ2-5|TRBV5-8
ASSPRWGEDETQY
>TRBJ1-2|TRBV28
ASRPDRGRSYGYT
>TRBJ1-3|TRBV12-3/TRBV12-4
ASSRASSGNTIY
>TRBJ2-7|TRBV3-1
ASSLAGGQYEQY
>TRBJ1-1|TRBV5-4
ASSFVGGTEAF
>TRBJ1-6|TRBV6-1
ASNRDRGYSPLH
>TRBJ1-1|TRBV6-1
ASSDGFRWTENTEAF
>TRBJ2-5|TRBV7-9
ASSHGTGGQETQY